Below are 24 T cell receptor beta chains sequenced from a single sample in a study of blood T cell repertoires in COVID-19. Generated by immunoSEQ multiplex PCR, the TCRdb table keeps only in-frame clones and is missing some. The sample shows a few hundred thousand clones, over 75% of them seen only once. Sequenced sample: PBMCs or T cells enriched from blood (not recorded which). Receptors originate from a man aged 25-40 years who had recovered from COVID-19.

The rearrangement uses TRBV28 and TRBJ2-7; TRBD1 agrees at 7 bases. The CDR3 spans 15 residues. CDR1 is MDHEN, CDR2 SYDVKM, per germline. V lost 5 bases, J lost 6 bases, and 13 bases stayed unmatched. CDR3 protein: CASSPPWTGWSEQYF. Written as DNA, the CDR3 is TGTGCCAGCAGTCCACCCTGGACAGGTTGGAGCGAGCAGTACTTC.

This chain connects TRBV14 to TRBJ1-1; D is ambiguous. The V and J ends lost 4 bases and 5 bases respectively, with 11 bases between them. CDR1 is SGHDN, CDR2 FVKESK, per germline. This CDR3 region has 13 residues. The CDR3 coding sequence is TGTGCCAGCAGCCCAGTACGGGAGACTGAAGCTTTCTTT. Protein sequence: CASSPVRETEAFF. The entire variable domain, with the rest obtained from reference TRBV14 and TRBJ1-1, is as follows: EAGVTQFPSHSVIEKGQTVTLRCDPISGHDNLYWYRRVMGKEIKFLLHFVKESKQDESGMPNNRFLAERTGGTYSTLKVQPAELEDSGVYFCASSPVRETEAFFGQGTRLTVV.

This chain uses TRBV10-3 with TRBJ2-3; 10 nucleotides align to TRBD2. With V trimmed by 2 bases and J by 6 bases, 8 bases remained unmatched. The CDR3 is 16 residues long. Germline CDR1 reads ENHRY; CDR2 reads SYGVKD. CDR3: CAISERVAGGRDTQYF. In DNA form, the CDR3 reads TGTGCCATCAGTGAGAGAGTAGCGGGGGGCCGGGATACGCAGTATTTT.

The V and J genes are TRBV6-4 and TRBJ2-5, with TRBD2 matching 8 bases. V dropped 5 bases and J dropped 1; count of bases not matched to a gene: 6. Germline lookup yields CDR1 MRHNA and CDR2 SNTAGT. This CDR3 contains 15 residues. CDR3 residues: CASSLERGSQETQYF. As DNA, the CDR3 is TGTGCCAGCAGTTTAGAGCGGGGGTCCCAAGAGACCCAGTACTTC.

The V gene is TRBV19, the J gene TRBJ2-3; 10 nucleotides line up with TRBD2. From germline, CDR1 is LNHDA and CDR2 SQIVND (reference sequence). The J segment lost 1 base and the V segment lost 2 bases, leaving 9 bases of the junction unmatched. This CDR3 is 18 amino acids long. The CDR3 DNA is TGTGCCAGTAGTATATCGGGACTAGCGCTTGGAGGCACAGATACGCAGTATTTT. Encoded protein: CASSISGLALGGTDTQYF. Together with reference TRBV19 and TRBJ2-3, the CDR3 gives the full variable domain: DGGITQSPKYLFRKEGQNVTLSCEQNLNHDAMYWYRQDPGQGLRLIYYSQIVNDFQKGDIAEGYSVSREKKESFPLTVTSAQKNPTAFYLCASSISGLALGGTDTQYFGPGTRLTVL.

The chain employs TRBV6-5 and TRBJ1-2; 7 bases fit TRBD1. Germline loops: CDR1 MNHEY, CDR2 SVGAGI. CDR3 length: 15 residues. V trimming: 8 bases; J trimming: 1 base; junction bases outside the gene matches: 10. This CDR3 reads CASRVGGLFNYGYTF. Here the CDR3 DNA reads TGTGCCAGCCGGGTAGGGGGCTTGTTTAACTATGGCTACACCTTC.

As DNA, the CDR3 is TGTGCCAGCAGCCCCCGGAGGCACCTTGGGGGCTTCTATGGCTACACCTTC. Translation: CASSPRRHLGGFYGYTF. The V gene is TRBV28, the J gene TRBJ1-2; D is perhaps TRBD1 (6 bases). Trimming left V 6 bases short and J 4 bases short, with 24 bases between. The CDR3 consists of 17 residues. Germline loops: CDR1 MDHEN, CDR2 SYDVKM.

The rearrangement links TRBV11-3 to TRBJ2-1, with TRBD1 as a possible D gene (8 bases). The germline CDR1 and CDR2 sequences are SGHNT and YENEEA. The CDR3 consists of 16 residues. The V and J ends lost 0 bases and 4 bases respectively, with 13 bases between them. The CDR3 sequence: CASSLEDREGYNEQFF. For the CDR3, the DNA is TGTGCCAGCAGCTTAGAGGACAGGGAGGGGTACAATGAGCAGTTCTTC. Full variable domain (missing parts from reference TRBV11-3 and TRBJ2-1): EAGVVQSPRYKIIEKKQPVAFWCNPISGHNTLYWYLQNLGQGPELLIRYENEEAVDDSQLPKDRFSAERLKGVDSTLKIQPAELGDSAVYLCASSLEDREGYNEQFFGPGTRLTVL.

The chain couples TRBV5-4 to TRBJ2-2, with TRBD2 identical over 11 bases. This CDR3 comprises 15 residues. Germline lookup yields CDR1 SGHNT and CDR2 YYREEE (reference sequence). V lost 3 bases, J lost 5 bases, and 3 bases stayed unmatched. CDR3: CASSSTSGRTGELFF. The DNA of the CDR3 is TGTGCCAGCAGCTCCACTAGCGGGAGAACCGGGGAGCTGTTTTTT.

A single count supports this clone. V usage is TRBV18 and J usage is TRBJ2-2; D remains ambiguous. The CDR3 is 16 amino acids. Trimming took off 1 base at V and 4 bases at J, with 13 bases between the two ends. CDR1 and CDR2 (germline): KGHSH, LQKENI. CDR3 loop: CASSPQASELTGELFF. CDR3 coding DNA: TGTGCCAGCTCACCACAGGCCAGCGAACTCACCGGGGAGCTGTTTTTT.

The chain is built from TRBV2 and TRBJ1-5; D is undetermined. V lost 0 bases to trimming and J lost 1 base, with 7 bases between them. The CDR3 has 15 residues. Germline CDR1 and CDR2: SNHLY and FYNNEI. CDR3 in amino acids: CASSEAQSSNQPQHF. The CDR3 nucleotides are TGTGCCAGCAGTGAAGCGCAAAGCAGCAATCAGCCCCAGCATTTT.

This chain connects TRBV3-1 (or the pseudogene TRBV3-2) to TRBJ1-5; 8 positions match TRBD1. The V segment lost 0 bases and the J segment 7 bases; nucleotides outside the gene matches: 5. This CDR3 is built from 15 residues. Germline CDR1 is LGHDT and CDR2 is YNNKEL (reference sequence). DNA of the CDR3: TGTGCCAGCAGCCAAGAACACAGGGGGGACCAGCCCCAGCATTTT. Protein product: CASSQEHRGDQPQHF.

This clone was seen just once. The chain recombines TRBV6-5 with TRBJ1-2; D is undetermined. Germline CDR1 is MNHEY and CDR2 is SVGAGI. Between the trimmed V and J ends, which lost 4 bases and 3 bases, there was a span of 12 bases. This CDR3 is built from 14 residues. CDR3 in amino acids: CASSSDLTYYGYTF. The CDR3 DNA is TGTGCCAGCAGTTCTGACTTGACCTACTATGGCTACACCTTC.

Here the CDR3 reads CASSQDRGTEAFF. The CDR3 DNA sequence: TGCGCCAGCAGCCAAGATCGGGGCACTGAAGCTTTCTTT. The rearrangement joins TRBV4-1 to TRBJ1-1; the D is unclear. Trimming took off 0 bases at V and 4 bases at J, with 6 bases between the two ends. Germline loops: CDR1 MGHRA, CDR2 YSYEKL. This CDR3 has 13 amino acids.

The V gene is TRBV30, the J gene TRBJ1-1; D possibly corresponds to TRBD1 (5 bases). The CDR3 covers 14 residues. Per the germline V gene, CDR1 is GTSNPN and CDR2 is SVGIG (reference sequence). Deletions cut 2 bases from V and 5 bases from J, with 15 bases between. The CDR3 sequence: CAWSHRIAKTEAFF. The DNA of the CDR3 is TGTGCCTGGAGTCACAGGATCGCGAAGACTGAAGCTTTCTTT.

This clone was recorded only once. The V call is TRBV29-1, the J call TRBJ2-7; tentative D call: TRBD1 (5 bases). The CDR3 extends over 13 amino acids. CDR1 is SQVTM and CDR2 is ANQGSEA in the germline V gene. V was trimmed by 7 bases and J by 2 bases, leaving 15 bases between them. CDR3 DNA: TGCAGCGCTCGGTCAGGGATCCCCTACGAGCAGTACTTC. Amino acid sequence: CSARSGIPYEQYF.

The genes are TRBV5-1 and TRBJ2-2; 8 bases agree with TRBD1. V shed 3 bases and J 6 bases; nucleotides not matched to a gene: 10. The length of the CDR3 is 16 residues. Germline V gives CDR1 SGHRS, CDR2 YFSETQ. The CDR3 sequence: CASSYLGQGIAGELFF. The DNA of the CDR3 is TGCGCCAGCAGCTACCTCGGACAGGGTATAGCCGGGGAGCTGTTTTTT. Full variable domain (remainder filled in from reference TRBV5-1 and TRBJ2-2): KAGVTQTPRYLIKTRGQQVTLSCSPISGHRSVSWYQQTPGQGLQFLFEYFSETQRNKGNFPGRFSGRQFSNSRSEMNVSTLELGDSALYLCASSYLGQGIAGELFFGEGSRLTVL.

This clone was recorded only once. The chain is built from TRBV5-1 and TRBJ1-4; D is unclear. The CDR3 is made up of 14 amino acids. Germline V gives CDR1 SGHRS, CDR2 YFSETQ. V lost 7 bases and J lost 0, with 10 bases in between. The CDR3 region has the DNA TGCGCCAGCTCAGCGAGTGCAACTAATGAAAAACTGTTTTTT. Its translation: CASSASATNEKLFF.

The chain joins TRBV29-1 to TRBJ1-2; 7 bases are a match to TRBD1. CDR3 size: 14 residues. Trimming at V came to 2 bases and at J to 8 bases, leaving 11 bases not matched to a gene. Germline CDR1 SQVTM, CDR2 ANQGSEA. The CDR3 region has the DNA TGCAGCGTTGAAATAGGGGGCAGGGGCCTGGGCTACACCTTC. This codes for CSVEIGGRGLGYTF.

The chain employs TRBV5-4 and TRBJ2-7; 7 bases agree with TRBD1. There are 15 residues in the CDR3. Germline lookup yields CDR1 SGHNT and CDR2 YYREEE (reference sequence). The ends lost 3 bases at V and 3 bases at J; junction bases unmatched: 9. CDR3 sequence reads: CASSYSDRENYEQYF. The CDR3 bases are TGTGCCAGCAGCTATTCCGACAGGGAAAACTACGAGCAGTACTTC. The entire variable domain, with the rest obtained from reference TRBV5-4 and TRBJ2-7, is as follows: ETGVTQSPTHLIKTRGQQVTLRCSSQSGHNTVSWYQQALGQGPQFIFQYYREEENGRGNFPPRFSGLQFPNYSSELNVNALELDDSALYLCASSYSDRENYEQYFGPGTRLTVT.

The gene calls are TRBV9 and TRBJ1-4; a possible D gene is TRBD1 (5 bases). V gave up 0 bases and J gave up 4 bases, with 13 bases separating them. The CDR3 runs to 16 residues. Germline V gene data show CDR1 as SGDLS and CDR2 as YYNGEE. This CDR3 is CASSVAEGRGNEKLFF. DNA for the CDR3: TGTGCCAGCAGCGTAGCGGAGGGGAGGGGTAATGAAAAACTGTTTTTT. Combining the CDR3 with reference TRBV9 and TRBJ1-4 gives the whole variable domain DSGVTQTPKHLITATGQRVTLRCSPRSGDLSVYWYQQSLDQGLQFLIQYYNGEERAKGNILERFSAQQFPDLHSELNLSSLELGDSALYFCASSVAEGRGNEKLFFGSGTQLSVL.

The chain carries TRBV3-1 (or the pseudogene TRBV3-2) and TRBJ1-6; the D is unclear. V was shortened by 4 bases and J by 11 bases, with 12 bases between the two germline ends. Germline V CDR1 and CDR2: LGHDT, YNNKEL (reference sequence). The CDR3 extends over 13 amino acids. In DNA, the CDR3 is TGTGCCAGCAGCCTTCTTCCCCCGGCACCCCTCCACTTT. Protein: CASSLLPPAPLHF.

The V call is TRBV28, the J call TRBJ2-6; a possible D gene is TRBD2 (6 bases). CDR3 length: 13 residues. CDR1 is MDHEN, CDR2 SYDVKM, per germline. Deletions cut 3 bases from V and 9 bases from J, with 9 bases between. The DNA for the CDR3 is TGTGCCAGCAGTTTGGGGGGTAGCAACGTCCTGACTTTC. It codes for CASSLGGSNVLTF.

The chain has TRBV5-1 and TRBJ1-2; D not resolved. Germline V gives CDR1 SGHRS, CDR2 YFSETQ. Trimming took off 4 bases at V and 4 bases at J, with 14 bases between the two ends. The CDR3 loop spans 14 amino acids. The CDR3 region is CASSPFTDSYGYTF. CDR3 nucleotides: TGCGCCAGCAGCCCCTTTACAGATAGCTATGGCTACACCTTC.